A single sample gave rise to the 24 T cell receptor beta chains below, sequenced in a study of T-cell memory formation after mild COVID-19. Via MiXCR, TCRdb re-called the 5' RACE reads, giving one row per CDR3 protein. Of about 50,000 distinct CDR3 sequences listed, roughly 12% were seen once; the top ten hold over 20%. The sample comprised PBMCs or a T cell subset sorted from them (not recorded which). The receptors come from a young man who had mild COVID-19 (a few samples of this study predate the infection). Cell type and time point are not known.

CDR3 coding DNA: TGTGCCAGCAGTGTGGGCAGGTACAATGAGCAGTTCTTC. Translation: CASSVGRYNEQFF. The chain links TRBV2 to TRBJ2-1; D is unresolved. Germline V gene lookup returns CDR1 SNHLY and CDR2 FYNNEI. The CDR3 length is 13 residues. V lost 4 bases and J lost 4, with 8 bases in between.

This clonotype was detected only a few times. The chain carries TRBV20-1 and TRBJ2-1; a possible D gene is TRBD1 (6 bases). Germline assignment: CDR1 DFQATT and CDR2 SNEGSKA (reference sequence). Trimming took off 0 bases at V and 5 bases at J, with 14 bases between the two ends. The CDR3 runs 15 residues. CDR3 sequence reads: CSARERGFRDNEQFF. The CDR3 bases are TGCAGTGCTAGAGAGAGGGGGTTCAGGGACAATGAGCAGTTCTTC.

Here the CDR3 reads CATSEGDRLGGQFF. The CDR3 bases are TGTGCCACCAGTGAGGGAGACAGGCTAGGTGGGCAGTTCTTC. This sequence joins TRBV24-1 and TRBJ2-1; D may be TRBD1 (6 bases). Trimming took off 4 bases at V and 12 bases at J, with 18 bases between the two ends. This CDR3 is built from 14 residues. The V gene's germline CDR1 is KGHDR and CDR2 SFDVKD.

J is TRBJ2-1 and V is TRBV6-2 or TRBV6-3; TRBD2 matches at 7 bases. V gave up 7 bases and J gave up 7 bases; unmatched junction bases: 10. There are 14 residues in the CDR3. The germline gives CDR1 MNHEY, CDR2 SVGEGT. CDR3 sequence reads: CASTPGGSKNEQFF. In DNA, the CDR3 is TGTGCCAGCACCCCGGGGGGTTCGAAAAATGAGCAGTTCTTC.

The chain couples TRBV10-3 to TRBJ1-5; 7 nucleotides line up with TRBD1. The CDR3 totals 12 residues. CDR1 ENHRY and CDR2 SYGVKD come from the germline V gene. V shed 8 bases, J shed 5 bases, and the junction held 3 bases outside the gene matches. The CDR3 reads CAIGDSYQPQHF. CDR3 DNA sequence: TGTGCCATCGGGGACAGTTATCAGCCCCAGCATTTT.

The chain has TRBV7-2 and TRBJ1-2; possibly TRBD1 for D (6 bases). CDR3 size: 17 residues. Trimming stripped 2 bases from V and 0 bases from J, with 16 bases between. Germline V gene data show CDR1 as SGHTA and CDR2 as FQGNSA. The DNA for the CDR3 is TGTGCCAGCAGCTTAAATCCAACAGGGTTCGCTAACTATGGCTACACCTTC. This translates into CASSLNPTGFANYGYTF.

This clonotype turned up a few times. The chain recombines TRBV10-3 with TRBJ2-7; 7 nucleotides agree with TRBD1. Germline values: CDR1 ENHRY, CDR2 SYGVKD. After removal of 4 bases from V and 7 bases from J, the junction contained 10 bases not matched to a gene. The CDR3 extends over 14 amino acids. The CDR3 region is CAISGRGGSGEQYF. The CDR3 DNA reads as TGTGCCATCAGTGGAAGAGGGGGCAGTGGAGAGCAGTACTTC.

This clonotype was seen ten or more times. The chain couples TRBV4-3 to TRBJ2-3; 8 nucleotides align to TRBD2. Germline CDR1 is LGHNA and CDR2 is YSLEER. This CDR3 spans 16 amino acids. Trimming cost V 4 bases and J 4 bases; bases outside gene matches: 10. The CDR3 DNA is TGCGCCAGCAGCCCAGTAGCGGGACGGGGAGCAGATACGCAGTATTTT. It encodes CASSPVAGRGADTQYF.

This clonotype showed up just a few times. The chain carries TRBV10-3 and TRBJ2-2, with TRBD1 as a possible D gene (5 bases). V was trimmed by 6 bases and J by 3 bases, leaving 11 bases between them. The germline gives CDR1 ENHRY, CDR2 SYGVKD. The CDR3 runs 14 residues. CDR3 DNA: TGTGCCATCAGGAGCCAGGGCGACACCGGGGAGCTGTTTTTT. It specifies CAIRSQGDTGELFF.

The sample holds many counts of this clonotype. This chain links TRBV7-8 with TRBJ2-3; TRBD1 matches 8 bases. The CDR3 loop spans 16 amino acids. Germline values: CDR1 SGHVS, CDR2 FQNEAQ. The junction had 7 bases not matched to a gene; V was cut back by 5 bases and J by 0 bases. The CDR3 here is CASSKRTGTSTDTQYF. For the CDR3, the DNA is TGTGCCAGCAGCAAGCGGACAGGGACTAGCACAGATACGCAGTATTTT.

This clonotype was seen more than once but under ten times. V and J are TRBV7-8 and TRBJ2-6; D possibly corresponds to TRBD1 (5 bases). Between the trimmed V and J ends, which lost 1 base and 4 bases, there was a span of 14 bases. Germline assignment: CDR1 SGHVS and CDR2 FQNEAQ. The CDR3 loop spans 17 amino acids. DNA of the CDR3: TGTGCCAGCAGCTTAGTAGCTCCCAGGGCCGGGGCCAACGTCCTGACTTTC. Amino acids: CASSLVAPRAGANVLTF.

This clonotype was counted ten times or more. V and J are TRBV6-5 and TRBJ1-2, with D possibly matching TRBD1 (5 bases). With 5 bases removed from V and 8 bases from J, the gap between germline ends came to 18 bases. This CDR3 has 14 residues. Germline CDR1 MNHEY, CDR2 SVGAGI. The CDR3 sequence: CASSQPPGEGGYTF. CDR3 bases: TGTGCCAGCAGTCAACCCCCCGGGGAGGGGGGCTACACCTTC.

The gene calls are TRBV6-6 and TRBJ1-1; D ambiguous. CDR1 is MNHNY, CDR2 SVGAGI, per germline (reference sequence). The ends were cut back, 0 bases at V and 9 bases at J, with 8 bases in the middle. This CDR3 is 12 amino acids long. The CDR3 protein is CASSYSTNQAFF. The CDR3 coding sequence is TGTGCCAGCAGTTACTCAACTAATCAAGCTTTCTTT.

The sample holds many counts of this clonotype. The chain is built from TRBV29-1 and TRBJ1-5; TRBD1 might be the D (5 bases). The CDR3 extends over 12 amino acids. Germline V gene lookup returns CDR1 SQVTM and CDR2 ANQGSEA. V was shortened by 5 bases and J by 4 bases, with 9 bases between the two germline ends. The chain's CDR3 is CSVQGENQPQHF. The DNA for the CDR3 is TGCAGCGTTCAGGGTGAAAATCAGCCCCAGCATTTT.

This clonotype has at least ten counts. The chain joins TRBV7-2 to TRBJ2-3; the D is unclear. The CDR3 has 13 amino acids. Trimming cost V 1 base and J 6 bases, with 8 bases left between them. From germline, CDR1 is SGHTA and CDR2 FQGNSA. CDR3 residues: CASSLGNGDTQYF. The CDR3 DNA sequence: TGTGCCAGCAGCTTAGGGAACGGGGATACGCAGTATTTT. Combining the CDR3 with reference TRBV7-2 and TRBJ2-3 gives the whole variable domain GAGVSQSPSNKVTEKGKDVELRCDPISGHTALYWYRQSLGQGLEFLIYFQGNSAPDKSGLPSDRFSAERTGGSVSTLTIQRTQQEDSAVYLCASSLGNGDTQYFGPGTRLTVL.

In its sample, this clonotype was seen a few times. J is TRBJ2-1 and V is TRBV24-1, with D perhaps TRBD1 or TRBD2 (5 bases each). This CDR3 has 14 amino acids. CDR1 and CDR2 (germline): KGHDR, SFDVKD. V lost 9 bases and J lost 0, with 11 bases in between. CDR3 in amino acids: CATGDRSSYNEQFF. The CDR3 region has the DNA TGTGCCACCGGGGACCGCAGCTCCTACAATGAGCAGTTCTTC.

The rearrangement uses TRBV24-1 and TRBJ2-1; 8 bases agree with TRBD1. Germline CDR1 is KGHDR and CDR2 is SFDVKD. The CDR3 covers 16 residues. Trimming removed 3 bases from V and 6 bases from J; junction bases left unmatched: 9. The CDR3 is CATSDRTGSGGNEQFF. The CDR3, as DNA: TGTGCCACCAGTGATAGGACAGGGAGTGGGGGCAATGAGCAGTTCTTC.

This clonotype appeared a few times. The chain carries TRBV6-6 and TRBJ2-7, with D possibly being TRBD1 (6 bases). Germline V gene sequence: CDR1 MNHNY, CDR2 SVGAGI (reference sequence). With 2 bases removed from V and 3 bases from J, the gap between germline ends came to 8 bases. CDR3 length equals 13 residues. The CDR3 nucleotides are TGTGCCAGCAGTTACCAGACAGGCTACGAGCAGTACGTC. Protein sequence: CASSYQTGYEQYV.

This clonotype was seen a handful of times. The chain links TRBV4-2 to TRBJ1-3, with unresolved D. Germline V gene sequence: CDR1 LGHNA, CDR2 YNFKEQ. V was cut by 4 bases and J by 0 bases, with 10 bases left in between. CDR3 length equals 15 residues. CDR3 DNA sequence: TGTGCCAGCAGCCCCGAATCGGCCTCTGGAAACACCATATATTTT. It yields the protein CASSPESASGNTIYF.

This clonotype has only a few counts. The rearrangement uses TRBV10-3 and TRBJ2-2, with D perhaps being TRBD1 or TRBD2 (5 bases each). The germline V and J ends were trimmed by 10 bases and 0 bases, with 9 bases remaining between them. The germline V gene has CDR1 ENHRY and CDR2 SYGVKD. This CDR3 is built from 13 residues. As DNA, the CDR3 is TGTGCCACCGGGACCGCGAACACCGGGGAGCTGTTTTTT. Protein sequence: CATGTANTGELFF.

This clonotype was detected a few times. The chain uses TRBV7-2 and TRBJ2-1; 12 bases map to TRBD2. J was trimmed by 6 bases and V by 0 bases; bases with no gene match: 9. Per germline, CDR1 SGHTA and CDR2 FQGNSA. The CDR3 extends over 18 amino acids. CDR3 protein: CASSLARASGGAGNEQFF. CDR3 in DNA: TGTGCCAGCAGCTTAGCGCGAGCTAGCGGGGGGGCGGGCAATGAGCAGTTCTTC.

This clonotype was seen a handful of times. The rearrangement links TRBV29-1 to TRBJ2-7, with 7 bases matching TRBD1. The CDR3 totals 16 residues. The trim removed 4 bases at V and 2 bases at J, leaving 14 bases unmatched. Germline CDR1 and CDR2: SQVTM and ANQGSEA. CDR3 bases: TGCAGCGTTGTAGGTGGACAGGACGAATCCACCTACGAGCAGTACTTC. This gives the protein CSVVGGQDESTYEQYF.

The chain joins TRBV10-2 to TRBJ2-3; 11 positions agree with TRBD2. The CDR3 loop spans 17 amino acids. V lost 5 bases and J lost 1; bases outside the gene matches: 8. CDR1 is WSHSY and CDR2 is SAAADI in the germline V gene. This chain's CDR3 is CASSKLAGGLGTDTQYF. The CDR3 nucleotides read TGCGCCAGCAGTAAGCTAGCGGGGGGATTAGGCACAGATACGCAGTATTTT.

This clonotype was found many times. The chain links TRBV7-3 to TRBJ1-1; 12 bases agree with TRBD1. The CDR3 has 17 residues. After removal of 0 bases from V and 3 bases from J, the junction contained 5 bases not matched to a gene. Germline assignment: CDR1 SGHTA and CDR2 FQGTGA. CDR3 DNA sequence: TGTGCCAGCAGCTTAACGGGACAGGGGGCGCTGGACACTGAAGCTTTCTTT. Amino acids: CASSLTGQGALDTEAFF.